The subject of this entry is one T cell receptor beta chain. Its antigen remains unknown. In germline, CDR1 is SEHNR, CDR2 FQNEAQ (reference sequence). The junction had 19 bases not matched to a gene; V was cut back by 5 bases and J by 0 bases. CDR3 length equals 20 residues. Caucasian, healthy and from Russia, the donors were aged between roughly 6 and 95. This sample is drawn from a study of blood T cells in healthy people across ages. Overall study findings and caveats: Relative to aged donors, long-lived donors carried more naive CD4+ cells and displayed higher diversity.

Using a J-beta primer mix together with a sample-barcoded 5' primer, a second PCR was run for about 6 to 12 cycles. All cDNA molecules were each tagged by a template-switch adaptor with 12 random nucleotides. TCRdb reanalysed the 5' RACE reads using MiXCR and keeps one entry per CDR3 protein. Of about 1.8 million distinct CDR3 sequences in the sample, around half are singletons; the top ten hold 2.1%. Sample: blood. The chain employs TRBV7-9 and TRBJ2-1; TRBD1 agrees at 7 bases. The source of this sequence is a woman aged 40 to 50 in good health. In DNA form, the CDR3 reads TGTGCCAGCAGCACACAGGGGTTCTCTACCGTAAGAAGCTCCTACAATGAGCAGTTCTTC. Translation: CASSTQGFSTVRSSYNEQFF.